Listed below are T cell receptor beta chains from one sample, sequenced in a study of T-cell reconstitution after alpha-beta-depleted transplantation in children. TCRdb fed the PCR reads into MiXCR, producing one record per CDR3 protein. The sample yields fewer than 1 million distinct CDR3 sequences, under 20% seen once. The sample consisted of PBMCs, mostly from graft donor cells, taken 360 days after TCRalphabeta/CD19-depleted stem cell transplant. The receptor set was obtained from a male patient younger than 18 who had a stem cell transplant for acute lymphoblastic leukemia, so the T cells may come from the graft donor. Each CDR3 is given with its conserved first and last residue. Fields, in order: V gene, J gene, D gene, clone size, CDR3 DNA, CDR3 protein. D genes are given only for firm matches. Only some rows state a clone size, as once, few, many or a class for expanded clones.

v_call: TRBV5-1
j_call: TRBJ1-6
d_call: NA
clone_size: few
cdr3_nt: TGCGCCAGCTCAACTACAGGGTTCTCACCCCTCCACTTT
cdr3_aa: CASSTTGFSPLHF

v_call: TRBV19
j_call: TRBJ2-2
d_call: NA
clone_size: few
cdr3_nt: TGTGCCAGTAGTATAGCGCGCGGGGCCAACACCGGGGAGCTGTTTTTT
cdr3_aa: CASSIARGANTGELFF

v_call: TRBV11-2
j_call: TRBJ2-3
d_call: NA
clone_size: NA
cdr3_nt: TGTGCCAGCAGCTTATTCCCCCGTTCTAGCACAGATACGCAGTATTTT
cdr3_aa: CASSLFPRSSTDTQYF

v_call: TRBV24-1
j_call: TRBJ2-3
d_call: TRBD1
clone_size: few
cdr3_nt: TGTGCCACCAGTGACCAGGGGGCCACAGATACGCAGTATTTT
cdr3_aa: CATSDQGATDTQYF

v_call: TRBV12-3/TRBV12-4
j_call: TRBJ2-3
d_call: NA
clone_size: NA
cdr3_nt: TGTGCCAGCAGCTTCGGGACTTACTCAGATACGCAGTATTTT
cdr3_aa: CASSFGTYSDTQYF

v_call: TRBV20-1
j_call: TRBJ2-4
d_call: TRBD1
clone_size: few
cdr3_nt: TGCAGTGCCGGTACAGGGGGCGCGTTAAGAGACATTCAGTACTTC
cdr3_aa: CSAGTGGALRDIQYF

v_call: TRBV24-1
j_call: TRBJ2-2
d_call: TRBD1
clone_size: few
cdr3_nt: TGTGCCACCAGTGATTCGGACAGGGGTGGCTCCGGGGAGCTGTTTTTT
cdr3_aa: CATSDSDRGGSGELFF

v_call: TRBV7-8
j_call: TRBJ2-2
d_call: NA
clone_size: few
cdr3_nt: TGTGCCAGCAGCGGCACATACACCGGGGAGCTGTTTTTT
cdr3_aa: CASSGTYTGELFF

v_call: TRBV5-6
j_call: TRBJ2-5
d_call: NA
clone_size: once
cdr3_nt: TGTGCCAGCAGCTTTGGCAGGTGGGCCCAAGAGACCCAGTACTTC
cdr3_aa: CASSFGRWAQETQYF

v_call: TRBV27
j_call: TRBJ2-7
d_call: TRBD1
clone_size: NA
cdr3_nt: TGTGCCACAGGACAGGGGAAGGCCTACGAGCAGTACTTC
cdr3_aa: CATGQGKAYEQYF

v_call: TRBV18
j_call: TRBJ2-4
d_call: NA
clone_size: few
cdr3_nt: TGTGCCAGCTCACCACCGTCAGGGGCCAGGAACATTCAGTACTTC
cdr3_aa: CASSPPSGARNIQYF

v_call: TRBV7-2
j_call: TRBJ2-5
d_call: NA
clone_size: NA
cdr3_nt: TGTGCCAGCAGCTTAGGGCAGGGGTGGGAAGAGACCCAGTACTTC
cdr3_aa: CASSLGQGWEETQYF

v_call: TRBV10-2
j_call: TRBJ2-7
d_call: TRBD2
clone_size: NA
cdr3_nt: TGCGCCAGCAGAATAGCGGGCCAGGGCCCCTACGAGCAGTACTTC
cdr3_aa: CASRIAGQGPYEQYF

v_call: TRBV5-1
j_call: TRBJ2-1
d_call: NA
clone_size: NA
cdr3_nt: TGCGCCAGCAAAGAGACAGGGAGGATCCATGAGCAGTTCTTC
cdr3_aa: CASKETGRIHEQFF

v_call: TRBV5-1
j_call: TRBJ2-3
d_call: TRBD1
clone_size: NA
cdr3_nt: TGCGCCAGCAGCTTGGTGGACAGGTCATGGTGGGGCACAGATACGCAGTATTTT
cdr3_aa: CASSLVDRSWWGTDTQYF

v_call: TRBV4-1
j_call: TRBJ2-4
d_call: NA
clone_size: few
cdr3_nt: TGCGCCAGCAGCCAAGGGCGGCAGGCCGCCCTAGCCAAAAACATTCAGTACTTC
cdr3_aa: CASSQGRQAALAKNIQYF

v_call: TRBV12-3/TRBV12-4
j_call: TRBJ2-2
d_call: TRBD2
clone_size: NA
cdr3_nt: TGTGCCAGCAGTCGGGGACAGGGAAGTAGCGGGAGGGCCGGGGAGCTGTTTTTT
cdr3_aa: CASSRGQGSSGRAGELFF

v_call: TRBV5-1
j_call: TRBJ2-1
d_call: NA
clone_size: NA
cdr3_nt: TGCGCCAGCAGCTTGGAACAGCCTCACAATGAGCAGTTCTTC
cdr3_aa: CASSLEQPHNEQFF

v_call: TRBV7-3
j_call: TRBJ2-5
d_call: TRBD2
clone_size: NA
cdr3_nt: TGTGCCAGCAGCTTAGGGCCAGCGGGATATCAAGAGACCCAGTACTTC
cdr3_aa: CASSLGPAGYQETQYF

v_call: TRBV20-1
j_call: TRBJ2-3
d_call: TRBD1
clone_size: few
cdr3_nt: TGCAGTGCTCACTATCCGGGACAGGGGGCGGATACGCAGTATTTT
cdr3_aa: CSAHYPGQGADTQYF

v_call: TRBV29-1
j_call: TRBJ1-2
d_call: NA
clone_size: few
cdr3_nt: TGCAGCGTTGAAAGACACACCAACTATGGCTACACCTTC
cdr3_aa: CSVERHTNYGYTF

v_call: TRBV6-5
j_call: TRBJ1-4
d_call: NA
clone_size: NA
cdr3_nt: TGTGCCAGCAGCGTACTCTCCGGGAGAATCGAGGGGCTGTTTTTT
cdr3_aa: CASSVLSGRIEGLFF

v_call: TRBV25-1
j_call: TRBJ2-1
d_call: TRBD1
clone_size: NA
cdr3_nt: TGTGCCAGCAGCAGGGCTCTCGGGACAGGCTACAATGAGCAGTTCTTC
cdr3_aa: CASSRALGTGYNEQFF

v_call: TRBV11-2
j_call: TRBJ2-7
d_call: NA
clone_size: few
cdr3_nt: TGTGCCAGCAGCCGCCGGGACACACAAAACGGGAAGTCTTGCTTC
cdr3_aa: CASSRRDTQNGKSCF

v_call: TRBV11-1
j_call: TRBJ2-1
d_call: NA
clone_size: few
cdr3_nt: TGTGCCAGCAGTTCAAAAGTGAGTCAGGGAAGCTCCTACAATGAGCAGTTCTTC
cdr3_aa: CASSSKVSQGSSYNEQFF

v_call: TRBV5-5
j_call: TRBJ1-3
d_call: TRBD1
clone_size: NA
cdr3_nt: TGTGCCAGCAGGTGGGACAGCTCTGGAAACACCATATATTTT
cdr3_aa: CASRWDSSGNTIYF

v_call: TRBV5-1
j_call: TRBJ2-5
d_call: NA
clone_size: NA
cdr3_nt: TGCGCCAGCAGCTTGGAGGGAATTGATCAAGAGACCCAGTACTTC
cdr3_aa: CASSLEGIDQETQYF

v_call: TRBV12-3/TRBV12-4
j_call: TRBJ2-2
d_call: TRBD1
clone_size: NA
cdr3_nt: TGTGCCAGCAGTCGGACAGGCATCACCGGGGAGCTGTTTTTT
cdr3_aa: CASSRTGITGELFF

v_call: TRBV15
j_call: TRBJ2-1
d_call: TRBD2
clone_size: few
cdr3_nt: TGTGCCACCAGCACGCCCCGGGGGGGCACCTACAATGAGCAGTTCTTC
cdr3_aa: CATSTPRGGTYNEQFF

v_call: TRBV7-2
j_call: TRBJ1-1
d_call: NA
clone_size: NA
cdr3_nt: TGTGCCAGCAGCTTGGGGTATCGCACTGAAGCTTTCTTT
cdr3_aa: CASSLGYRTEAFF

v_call: TRBV27
j_call: TRBJ2-7
d_call: NA
clone_size: few
cdr3_nt: TGTGCCAGCACCTCGACCGCATACGAGCAGTACTTC
cdr3_aa: CASTSTAYEQYF

v_call: TRBV5-1
j_call: TRBJ2-5
d_call: NA
clone_size: NA
cdr3_nt: TGCGCCAGCAGCCCCAGGGTCCGACAAGAGACCCAGTACTTC
cdr3_aa: CASSPRVRQETQYF

v_call: TRBV6-1
j_call: TRBJ2-7
d_call: TRBD2
clone_size: few
cdr3_nt: TGTGCCAGCAATATAAATAGCGGGATTAGCTACGAGCAGTACTTC
cdr3_aa: CASNINSGISYEQYF

v_call: TRBV9
j_call: TRBJ2-1
d_call: TRBD2
clone_size: NA
cdr3_nt: TGTGCCAGCAGCGTCCTAGCGGGAGGACTAGTCAATGAGCAGTTCTTC
cdr3_aa: CASSVLAGGLVNEQFF

v_call: TRBV29-1
j_call: TRBJ1-4
d_call: TRBD1
clone_size: NA
cdr3_nt: TGCAGCGTGGGGACAGGCCTTGGGGAAAAACTGTTTTTT
cdr3_aa: CSVGTGLGEKLFF

v_call: TRBV20-1
j_call: TRBJ1-1
d_call: NA
clone_size: NA
cdr3_nt: TGCAGGGCTAGGGGACCGAACACTGAAGCTTTCTTT
cdr3_aa: CRARGPNTEAFF

v_call: TRBV7-2
j_call: TRBJ1-2
d_call: NA
clone_size: few
cdr3_nt: TGTGCCAGCAGCTTAGACAGGCGGGCCTACACCTTC
cdr3_aa: CASSLDRRAYTF

v_call: TRBV20-1
j_call: TRBJ2-7
d_call: NA
clone_size: NA
cdr3_nt: TGCAGTGCCACCGGGACGGCCTCCTACGAGCAGTACTTC
cdr3_aa: CSATGTASYEQYF

v_call: TRBV4-1
j_call: TRBJ2-5
d_call: TRBD2
clone_size: few
cdr3_nt: TGCGCCAGCAGCCAAGATTACAGTCTAGCGGGAGGGAGGAAGACCCAGTACTTC
cdr3_aa: CASSQDYSLAGGRKTQYF

v_call: TRBV18
j_call: TRBJ2-7
d_call: NA
clone_size: few
cdr3_nt: TGTGCCAGCTCCCCCGGACGGGACGGCTACGAGCAGTACTTC
cdr3_aa: CASSPGRDGYEQYF

v_call: TRBV12-3/TRBV12-4
j_call: TRBJ1-1
d_call: NA
clone_size: NA
cdr3_nt: TGTGCCAGCAGACCCATGGTGGGCACTGAAGCTTTCTTT
cdr3_aa: CASRPMVGTEAFF

v_call: TRBV15
j_call: TRBJ2-3
d_call: NA
clone_size: few
cdr3_nt: TGTGCCACCAGCCGCCAAACGACACTAGCACGCGACTTT
cdr3_aa: CATSRQTTLARDF

v_call: TRBV5-1
j_call: TRBJ2-7
d_call: TRBD1
clone_size: NA
cdr3_nt: TGCGCCAGCAGCTGGGCCGAGACAGGGTTCGACGAGCAGTACTTC
cdr3_aa: CASSWAETGFDEQYF

v_call: TRBV7-8
j_call: TRBJ2-7
d_call: NA
clone_size: NA
cdr3_nt: TGTGCCAGCAGCACCCTGGGTCGGCGGTTCGAGCAGTACTTC
cdr3_aa: CASSTLGRRFEQYF

v_call: TRBV4-1
j_call: TRBJ2-7
d_call: TRBD2
clone_size: few
cdr3_nt: TGCGCCAGCAGCCTTTCTAGCGGACCGGAGGAGCAGTACTTC
cdr3_aa: CASSLSSGPEEQYF

v_call: TRBV7-6
j_call: TRBJ2-7
d_call: NA
clone_size: many
cdr3_nt: TGTGCCATCCGGGGCAGGGGGGTCTACGAGCAGTACTTC
cdr3_aa: CAIRGRGVYEQYF

v_call: TRBV9
j_call: TRBJ1-2
d_call: TRBD1
clone_size: NA
cdr3_nt: TGTGCCAGCAGCGTAGCACAGGGGAGCAGGCTTTGGAATGGCTACACCTTC
cdr3_aa: CASSVAQGSRLWNGYTF

v_call: TRBV29-1
j_call: TRBJ2-4
d_call: TRBD2
clone_size: few
cdr3_nt: TGCAGCGTTGAAGGGGGGGGTGCTGACATTCAGTACTTC
cdr3_aa: CSVEGGGADIQYF

v_call: TRBV12-3/TRBV12-4
j_call: TRBJ2-7
d_call: TRBD1
clone_size: NA
cdr3_nt: TGTGCCAGCAGAGGGGACAGGGGAAGCGAGCAGTACTTC
cdr3_aa: CASRGDRGSEQYF

v_call: TRBV5-1
j_call: TRBJ2-5
d_call: NA
clone_size: few
cdr3_nt: TGCGCCAGCAGCTTTTCCGATCCGCAAGAGACCCAGTACTTC
cdr3_aa: CASSFSDPQETQYF

v_call: TRBV27
j_call: TRBJ1-1
d_call: TRBD1
clone_size: NA
cdr3_nt: TGTGCCAGCAGTTTCATTCCCGGGACAGGGGGCTACACTGAAGCTTTCTTT
cdr3_aa: CASSFIPGTGGYTEAFF

v_call: TRBV27
j_call: TRBJ1-2
d_call: NA
clone_size: NA
cdr3_nt: TGTGCCAGCAGTTTCCTCCGATGGAGCGGCTACACCTTC
cdr3_aa: CASSFLRWSGYTF